The clone carrying this T cell receptor beta chain has at least ten counts. The data were taken from a study of T-cell reconstitution after alpha-beta-depleted transplantation in children. Unique molecular identifiers featured in how the TCRbeta library was prepared. TCRdb re-derived calls from the PCR reads in MiXCR, one entry per CDR3 protein. Of hundreds of thousands of distinct CDR3 sequences listed, less than 15% are singletons. The starting material was PBMCs, obtained before TCRalphabeta/CD19-depleted stem cell transplant. The source of this sequence is a girl aged 2 to 9 with congenital amegakaryocytic thrombocytopenia, due to receive a stem cell transplant.

The CDR3 sequence is CSASSDSNEKLFF. Here the CDR3 DNA reads TGCAGTGCTAGTTCTGACTCTAATGAAAAACTGTTTTTT. V is TRBV20-1 and J is TRBJ1-4, with D hard to call. The V gene lost 3 bases and the J gene lost 3 bases, with 8 bases spanning the gap. CDR1 DFQATT and CDR2 SNEGSKA come from the germline V gene (reference sequence). The CDR3 is made up of 13 amino acids.